This TCR beta chain was obtained from a study of T cells in Graves' hyperthyroidism and ophthalmopathy. The study, taken as a whole, reports: Expanded thyroid clonotypes (above 0.001) were mostly also found in blood.

Graves' hyperthyroidism is called stable when ophthalmopathy does not progress within 18 months. Diagnoses rested on clinical symptoms, serum thyroxine and TRAb, thyroid ultrasound and orbital computed tomography. Researchers took RNA transcripts and amplified the TCR beta CDR3 regions from them. HTBI primers were the set used in a first-round RT-PCR of the TCR CDR3. TCRdb re-analysed the multiplex PCR reads in MiXCR, keeping a single row per CDR3 protein. The profile shows hundreds of thousands of distinct CDR3 sequences, 13% to 15% of them singletons. This clonotype was seen many times. Its target is not known. The origin of this receptor is a woman in her thirties or forties with Graves' hyperthyroidism. The source material was blood.

DNA for the CDR3: TGTGCCAGCAGTTTACCCGCAGGGGAGGTTCAGCCCCAGCATTTT. It translates to CASSLPAGEVQPQHF. The rearrangement links TRBV28 to TRBJ1-5; tentative D call: TRBD1 (6 bases). The V end lost 2 bases, the J end lost 6 bases, and 14 bases lay between the germline ends. The V gene's germline CDR1 is MDHEN and CDR2 SYDVKM. This CDR3 contains 15 residues.